This TCR beta chain originates from a study of PD-L1 blockade in urothelial cancer. The time point: pretreatment peripheral blood. Method: immunoSEQ multiplex PCR; TCRdb's copy keeps in-frame clones and lacks some. This table holds tens of thousands of clones, less than 90% found once. The length of the CDR3 is 18 residues. Germline V lookup: CDR1 WNHNN, CDR2 SYGVQD (reference sequence). Unmatched junction bases numbered 11, after V lost 5 bases and J lost 7 bases. Whole-study findings and limits: Sub-median blood TCR clonality before treatment predicted longer survival.

On this clone itself: Antigen specificity is unknown.

The clonotype was recovered from a woman between 65 and 79 years old with urothelial cancer. This sequence joins TRBV10-1 and TRBJ2-2; TRBD2 matches 15 bases. Here the sequenced sample was PBMCs, taken around atezolizumab (anti-PD-L1) treatment. In nucleotides, the CDR3 is TGCGCCAGCAGTCCCGGACTAGCGGGAGGGCCTCGAGGCGGGGAGCTGTTTTTT. Residues: CASSPGLAGGPRGGELFF.